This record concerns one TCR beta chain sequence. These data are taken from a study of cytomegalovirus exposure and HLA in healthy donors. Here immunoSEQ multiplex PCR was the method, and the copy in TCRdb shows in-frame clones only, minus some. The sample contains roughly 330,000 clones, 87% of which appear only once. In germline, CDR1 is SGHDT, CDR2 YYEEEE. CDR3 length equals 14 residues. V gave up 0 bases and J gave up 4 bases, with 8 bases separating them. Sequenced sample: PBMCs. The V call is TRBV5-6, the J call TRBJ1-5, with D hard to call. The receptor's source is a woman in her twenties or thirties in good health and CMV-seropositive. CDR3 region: CASSLASGNQPQHF. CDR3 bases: TGTGCCAGCAGCTTGGCCTCGGGAAATCAGCCCCAGCATTTT.